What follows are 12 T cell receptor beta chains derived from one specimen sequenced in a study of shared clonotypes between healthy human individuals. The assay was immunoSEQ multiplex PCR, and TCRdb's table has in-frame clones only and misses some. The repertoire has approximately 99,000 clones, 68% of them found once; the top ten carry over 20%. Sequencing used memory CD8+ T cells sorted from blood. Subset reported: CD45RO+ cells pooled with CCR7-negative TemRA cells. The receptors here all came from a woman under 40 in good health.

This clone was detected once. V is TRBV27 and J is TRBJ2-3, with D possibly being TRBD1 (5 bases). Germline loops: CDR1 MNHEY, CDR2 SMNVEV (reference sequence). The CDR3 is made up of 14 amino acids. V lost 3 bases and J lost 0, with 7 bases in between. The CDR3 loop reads CASSFAGSTDTQYF. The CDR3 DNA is TGTGCCAGCAGTTTCGCAGGGAGCACAGATACGCAGTATTTT.

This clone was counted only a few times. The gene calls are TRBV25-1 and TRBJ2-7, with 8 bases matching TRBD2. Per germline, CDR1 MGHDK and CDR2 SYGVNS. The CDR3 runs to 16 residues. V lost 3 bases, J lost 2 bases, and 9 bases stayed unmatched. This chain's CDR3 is CASSETSREGTYEQYF. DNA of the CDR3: TGTGCCAGCAGTGAGACGAGTCGGGAGGGTACCTACGAGCAGTACTTC.

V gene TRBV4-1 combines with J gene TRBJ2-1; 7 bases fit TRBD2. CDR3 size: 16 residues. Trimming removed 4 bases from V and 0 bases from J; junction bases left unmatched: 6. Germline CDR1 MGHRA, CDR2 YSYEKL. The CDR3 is CASSPSGGSSYNEQFF. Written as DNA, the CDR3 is TGCGCCAGCAGCCCCTCTGGCGGGAGCTCCTACAATGAGCAGTTCTTC.

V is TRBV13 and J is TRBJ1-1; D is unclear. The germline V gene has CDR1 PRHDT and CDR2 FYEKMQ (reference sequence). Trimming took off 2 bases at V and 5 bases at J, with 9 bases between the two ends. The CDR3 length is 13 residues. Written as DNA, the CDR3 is TGTGCCAGCAGCTTACGCATATCTACTGAAGCTTTCTTT. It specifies CASSLRISTEAFF.

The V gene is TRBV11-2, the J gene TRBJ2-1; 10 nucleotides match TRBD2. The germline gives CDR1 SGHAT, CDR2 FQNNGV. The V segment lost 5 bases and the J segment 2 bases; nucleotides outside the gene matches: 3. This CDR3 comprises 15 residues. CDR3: CASSPLAGTYNEQFF. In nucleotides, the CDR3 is TGTGCCAGCAGCCCACTAGCGGGAACCTACAATGAGCAGTTCTTC.

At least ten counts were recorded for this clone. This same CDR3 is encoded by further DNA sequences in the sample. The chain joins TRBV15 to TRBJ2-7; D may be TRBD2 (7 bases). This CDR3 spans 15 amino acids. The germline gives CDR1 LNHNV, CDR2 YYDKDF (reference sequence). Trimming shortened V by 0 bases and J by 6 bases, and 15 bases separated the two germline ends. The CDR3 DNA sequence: TGTGCCACCAGCAGAGATAGGGGGGGCGCGTCCGAGCAGTACTTC. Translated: CATSRDRGGASEQYF.

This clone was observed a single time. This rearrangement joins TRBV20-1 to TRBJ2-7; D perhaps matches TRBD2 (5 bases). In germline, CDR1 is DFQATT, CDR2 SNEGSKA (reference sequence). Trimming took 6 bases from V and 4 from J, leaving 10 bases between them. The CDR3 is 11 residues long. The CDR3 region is CSARLPYEQYF. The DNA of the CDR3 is TGCAGTGCCAGACTACCGTACGAGCAGTACTTC.

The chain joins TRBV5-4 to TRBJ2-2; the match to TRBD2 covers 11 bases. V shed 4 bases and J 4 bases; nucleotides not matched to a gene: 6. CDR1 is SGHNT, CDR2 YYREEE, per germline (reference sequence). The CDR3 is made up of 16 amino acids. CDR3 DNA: TGTGCCAGCAGCCCGCTAGCGGGAGGAGGCACCGGGGAGCTGTTTTTT. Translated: CASSPLAGGGTGELFF.

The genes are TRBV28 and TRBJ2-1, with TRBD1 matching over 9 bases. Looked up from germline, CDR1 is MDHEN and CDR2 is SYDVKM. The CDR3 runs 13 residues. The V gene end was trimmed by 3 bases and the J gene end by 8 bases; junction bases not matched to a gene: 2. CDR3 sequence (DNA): TGTGCCAGCAGTTTGGGACAGGGCCATGAGCAGTTCTTC. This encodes CASSLGQGHEQFF.

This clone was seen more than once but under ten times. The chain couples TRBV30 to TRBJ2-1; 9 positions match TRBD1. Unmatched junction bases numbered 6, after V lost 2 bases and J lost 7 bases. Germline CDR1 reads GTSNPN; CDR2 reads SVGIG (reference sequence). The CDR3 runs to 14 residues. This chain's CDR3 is CAWSSGQGRNEQFF. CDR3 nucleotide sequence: TGTGCCTGGAGTTCAGGACAGGGGAGAAATGAGCAGTTCTTC.

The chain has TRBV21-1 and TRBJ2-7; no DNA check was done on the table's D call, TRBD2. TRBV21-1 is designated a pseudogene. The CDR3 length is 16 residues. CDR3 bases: TGTGCCAGCAGCAAAGTTGGGGGGGCGAGCTCCTACGAGCAGTACTTC. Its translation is CASSKVGGASSYEQYF.

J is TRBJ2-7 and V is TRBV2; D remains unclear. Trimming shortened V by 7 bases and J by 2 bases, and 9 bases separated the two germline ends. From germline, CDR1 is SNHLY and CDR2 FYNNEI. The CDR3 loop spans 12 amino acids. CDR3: CASTEGTYEQYF. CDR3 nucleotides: TGTGCCAGCACCGAAGGGACCTACGAGCAGTACTTC.